This T cell receptor (beta chain) originates from a study of OX40 agonist ivuxolimab in advanced cancers. Broadly, across the study: Ivuxolimab was a fully human IgG2 agonistic monoclonal antibody targeting the costimulatory receptor OX40 (CD134). The paper reports the monotherapy dose-escalation portion (N of about 50 patients) of the phase I ivuxolimab trial. In the dose-escalation cohort, roughly 82% of patients were male, and the mean age was roughly 60 years with a range of roughly 23 to 79. Intravenous ivuxolimab was administered to patients every 2 weeks at six dose levels: 0.01, 0.1, 0.3, 1.5, 3 and 10 mg/kg. Prior anti-PD-1, anti-PD-L1 or anti-CTLA-4 therapy was permitted, and less than 45% of dose-escalation patients had received checkpoint inhibitors. The purpose of peripheral TCRbeta sequencing was to test whether ivuxolimab changed TCR sequence diversity and led to clonal T-cell expansion. Three dose-escalation patients achieved partial responses, one with hepatocellular carcinoma and two with cutaneous melanoma. Of the roughly 50 dose-escalation patients, hepatocellular carcinoma was present in about 20, melanoma in roughly 15, renal cell carcinoma in 9 and head and neck cancer in 9.

Genomic DNA was isolated from the sorted cells so that the TCRbeta CDR3 region could be sequenced. The immunoSEQ Assay was used for sequencing of TCRbeta CDR3 regions. TCRdb retrieved this table from immuneACCESS and kept in-frame rearrangements only. Not all clones are present; in checked studies, unresolved V genes account for under half, and no reason is known for the remainder. This sample lists 60,000 to 70,000 clones; about 80% were detected once. 1.2% of the sample is held by the ten biggest clonotypes. This clone has ten or more counts. Its specific antigen is unknown. No much larger clone exists at a distance of one base, and base qualities are not known. Patients with a history of autoimmune disease or receiving systemic immunosuppression were excluded from the trial. Peripheral blood for TCR sequencing was collected from all dose cohorts at baseline, on cycle 4 day 1, and on cycle 7 day 1. The samples were drawn from a first-in-human, open-label, multicenter phase I dose-escalation trial of ivuxolimab. Adults with locally advanced or metastatic melanoma, renal cell carcinoma, hepatocellular carcinoma or head and neck squamous cell carcinoma were enrolled in the trial. Before TCR sequencing, CD4+ and CD8+ T cells were separately sorted from peripheral blood.

The study at large found these results: At doses of 0.1 to 3.0 mg/kg, clonal expansion of both CD4+ and CD8+ blood T cells was observed from baseline to week 6. After ivuxolimab, expanded clones were on average more numerous among CD8+ T cells than among CD4+ T cells. Which antigens the clonally expanded peripheral T cells were specific for was not determined. Low levels of normalized T-cell clonal expansion were also seen in some patients who did not respond. In the 0.1-3.0 mg/kg groups, partial responders had among the lowest normalized peripheral clonal expansion, particularly in CD8+ T cells.

Trimming leaves V shorter by 4 bases and J shorter by 3 bases, with the junction holding 7 bases beyond the gene matches. The cysteine opens and the phenylalanine closes a CDR3 of 15 amino acids. Only the CDR3 DNA is retained, 45 bases long and in frame from the first base. Based on the germline V gene (reference sequence), the CDR1 and CDR2 sequences are SEHNR and FQNEAQ. Sample: CD4+ or CD8+ T cells sorted from blood, taken in a trial of the OX40 agonist ivuxolimab. Recombination connected TRBV7-9 to TRBJ2-3; the junction holds 7 bases that match TRBD1. The sequence came from an adult with an advanced solid tumor such as melanoma, head and neck, liver or kidney cancer. CDR3 region: CASSSPTGTTDTQYF. In nucleotides, the sequence is TGTGCCAGCAGCTCCCCGACAGGGACAACAGATACGCAGTATTTT.